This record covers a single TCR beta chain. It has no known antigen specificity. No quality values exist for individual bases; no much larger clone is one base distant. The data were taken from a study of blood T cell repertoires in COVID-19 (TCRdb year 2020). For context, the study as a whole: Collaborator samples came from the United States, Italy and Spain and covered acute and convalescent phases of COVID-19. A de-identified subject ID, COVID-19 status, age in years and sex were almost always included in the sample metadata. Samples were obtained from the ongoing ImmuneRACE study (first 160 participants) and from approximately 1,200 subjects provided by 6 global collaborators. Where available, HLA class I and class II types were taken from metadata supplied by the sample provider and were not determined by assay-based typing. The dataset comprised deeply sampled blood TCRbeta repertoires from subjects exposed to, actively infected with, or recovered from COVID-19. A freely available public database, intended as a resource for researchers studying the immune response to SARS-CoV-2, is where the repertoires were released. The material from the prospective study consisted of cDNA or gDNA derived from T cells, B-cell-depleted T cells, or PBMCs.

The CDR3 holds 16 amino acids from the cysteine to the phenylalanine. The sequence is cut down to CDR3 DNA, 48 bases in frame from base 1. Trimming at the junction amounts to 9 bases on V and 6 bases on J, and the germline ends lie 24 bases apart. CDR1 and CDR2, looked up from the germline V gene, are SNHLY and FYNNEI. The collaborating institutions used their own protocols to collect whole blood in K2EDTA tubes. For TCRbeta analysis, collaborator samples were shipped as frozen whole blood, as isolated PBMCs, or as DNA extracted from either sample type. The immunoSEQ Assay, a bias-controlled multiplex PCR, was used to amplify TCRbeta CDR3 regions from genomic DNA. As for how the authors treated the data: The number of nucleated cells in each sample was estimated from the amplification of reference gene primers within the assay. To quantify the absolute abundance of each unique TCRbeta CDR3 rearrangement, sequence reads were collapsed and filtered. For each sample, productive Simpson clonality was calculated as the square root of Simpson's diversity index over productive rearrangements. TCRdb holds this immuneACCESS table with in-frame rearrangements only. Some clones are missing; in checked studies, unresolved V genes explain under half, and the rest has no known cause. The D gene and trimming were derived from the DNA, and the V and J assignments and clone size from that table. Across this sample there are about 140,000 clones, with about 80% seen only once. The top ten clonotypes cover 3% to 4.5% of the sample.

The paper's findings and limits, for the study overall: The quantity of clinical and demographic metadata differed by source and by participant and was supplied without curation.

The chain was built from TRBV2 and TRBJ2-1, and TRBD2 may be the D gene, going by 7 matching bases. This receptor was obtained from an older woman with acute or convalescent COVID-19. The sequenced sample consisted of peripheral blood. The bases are TGTGCCAGTTGGGGGGGCGAGCAGCTGAGGGGCAATGAGCAGTTCTTC. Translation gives CASWGGEQLRGNEQFF.